The 24 T cell receptor beta chains below all came from one sample that was sequenced in a study of beta chain features in type 1 diabetes. The study reverse transcribed the entire isolated RNA, so it sequenced expressed TCRB transcripts. Data came from immunoSEQ multiplex PCR; TCRdb stores just in-frame clones and leaves some out. The repertoire holds several thousand clones, with 78% as singletons. Sequencing was done on a sample of Tregs from blood. These receptors all come from a woman between 18 and 29 years old in good health.

The chain couples TRBV2 to TRBJ1-2; perhaps TRBD1 as D (6 bases). Germline V gives CDR1 SNHLY, CDR2 FYNNEI. The V gene lost 7 bases and the J gene lost 8 bases, with 17 bases spanning the gap. The CDR3 loop spans 13 amino acids. The CDR3 sequence is CASTITDQGGYTF. The CDR3 DNA follows: TGTGCCAGCACCATAACAGACCAGGGGGGCTACACCTTC.

A few counts support this clone. The chain employs TRBV9 and TRBJ1-4; TRBD1 might be the D (6 bases). CDR1 and CDR2 from the germline V gene are SGDLS and YYNGEE. The V and J ends lost 3 bases and 0 bases respectively, with 15 bases between them. This CDR3 has 17 amino acids. The CDR3 here is CASSENRVPATNEKLFF. The CDR3 DNA reads TGTGCCAGCAGCGAGAACAGGGTTCCTGCAACTAATGAAAAACTGTTTTTT.

V gene TRBV18 combines with J gene TRBJ1-5, with D unresolved. Germline CDR1 is KGHSH and CDR2 is LQKENI. This CDR3 is built from 13 residues. The germline V and J ends were trimmed by 2 bases and 2 bases, with 4 bases remaining between them. The CDR3 DNA reads TGTGCCAGCTCACCAAGCGGCAATCAGCCCCAGCATTTT. Translation: CASSPSGNQPQHF.

The V and J genes are TRBV5-1 and TRBJ1-4; D is ambiguous. The V gene lost 2 bases and the J gene lost 3 bases, with 8 bases spanning the gap. The CDR3 is 14 amino acids. The germline V gene encodes CDR1 SGHRS and CDR2 YFSETQ. This CDR3 is CASSLRTSNEKLFF. The CDR3 nucleotides read TGCGCCAGCAGCTTAAGGACTTCTAATGAAAAACTGTTTTTT.

This sequence joins TRBV7-2 and TRBJ2-3; the match to TRBD2 covers 14 bases. The J segment lost 2 bases and the V segment lost 5 bases, leaving 9 bases of the junction unmatched. CDR1 and CDR2 from the germline V gene are SGHTA and FQGNSA. The CDR3 totals 18 residues. CDR3 DNA: TGTGCCAGCAGCCCCTTCGGACTAGCGGGGGGTCCCACAGATACGCAGTATTTT. This sequence encodes CASSPFGLAGGPTDTQYF.

This chain links TRBV5-1 with TRBJ1-1; TRBD1 is a possible D gene (5 bases). Germline loops: CDR1 SGHRS, CDR2 YFSETQ. The CDR3 extends over 15 amino acids. The V and J ends lost 1 base and 7 bases respectively, with 17 bases between them. CDR3: CASSLSPIGGSEAFF. CDR3 bases: TGCGCCAGCAGCTTGTCTCCAATTGGGGGGAGTGAAGCTTTCTTT.

The V and J genes are TRBV30 and TRBJ2-3; 7 bases match TRBD1. This CDR3 has 15 amino acids. The V gene's germline CDR1 is GTSNPN and CDR2 SVGIG (reference sequence). Trimming cost V 1 base and J 0 bases; bases outside gene matches: 4. The CDR3 DNA reads as TGTGCCTGGAGTGACGGGACAGCTAGCACAGATACGCAGTATTTT. Residues: CAWSDGTASTDTQYF.

The count of this clone is one. This chain uses TRBV11-2 with TRBJ2-2; no definite D call. The CDR3 extends over 17 amino acids. Germline values: CDR1 SGHAT, CDR2 FQNNGV. Trimming removed 5 bases at V and 0 bases at J, with 16 bases between. CDR3 coding DNA: TGTGCCAGCAGCCCCCTCAGCAGACTCACGAACACCGGGGAGCTGTTTTTT. Its translation: CASSPLSRLTNTGELFF. Full variable domain (outside the CDR3, taken from reference TRBV11-2 and TRBJ2-2): EAGVAQSPRYKIIEKRQSVAFWCNPISGHATLYWYQQILGQGPKLLIQFQNNGVVDDSQLPKDRFSAERLKGVDSTLKIQPAKLEDSAVYLCASSPLSRLTNTGELFFGEGSRLTVL.

The V gene is TRBV30, the J gene TRBJ1-2, with D perhaps TRBD1 (6 bases). The CDR3 is 13 residues long. Per germline, CDR1 GTSNPN and CDR2 SVGIG (reference sequence). Trimming left V 3 bases short and J 4 bases short, with 12 bases between. The CDR3 protein is CAWSPDSFYGYTF. CDR3 in DNA: TGTGCCTGGAGCCCGGACAGTTTCTATGGCTACACCTTC.

This chain connects TRBV5-1 to TRBJ2-7; D may be TRBD2 (5 bases). Germline V lookup: CDR1 SGHRS, CDR2 YFSETQ. Trimming left V 4 bases short and J 6 bases short, with 11 bases between. The CDR3 runs 12 residues. DNA for the CDR3: TGCGCCAGCAGCGGCGGACTCCTCGAGCAGTACTTC. It yields the protein CASSGGLLEQYF.

The V call is TRBV5-4, the J call TRBJ2-5; D might be TRBD1 (6 bases). This CDR3 is 12 amino acids long. CDR1 is SGHNT, CDR2 YYREEE, per germline (reference sequence). V dropped 4 bases and J dropped 5 bases, with 9 bases sitting between them. The CDR3 reads CASSNREETQYF. The CDR3 DNA is TGTGCCAGCAGCAACAGGGAGGAGACCCAGTACTTC. Supplemented by reference TRBV5-4 and TRBJ2-5, the full variable domain reads ETGVTQSPTHLIKTRGQQVTLRCSSQSGHNTVSWYQQALGQGPQFIFQYYREEENGRGNFPPRFSGLQFPNYSSELNVNALELDDSALYLCASSNREETQYFGPGTRLLVL.

About this clone: The junction does not match germline at one end; this may be a read error. The rearrangement uses TRBV28 and TRBJ2-1; 10 positions match TRBD2. The CDR3 covers 17 residues. Germline V gene data show CDR1 as MDHEN and CDR2 as SYDVKM. The CDR3 region is CAGSPSPGTSVYNEQFF. The CDR3 DNA follows: TGTGCCGGCAGCCCCTCTCCCGGGACTAGCGTCTACAATGAGCAGTTCTTC.

This chain links TRBV5-1 with TRBJ2-2, with 8 bases identical to TRBD2. The CDR3 length is 17 residues. After removal of 4 bases from V and 4 bases from J, the junction contained 12 bases not matched to a gene. Germline CDR1 reads SGHRS; CDR2 reads YFSETQ. CDR3 DNA sequence: TGCGCCAGCAGCCGCCTTTTAGACGCGGGGGGCACCGGGGAGCTGTTTTTT. Translating it yields CASSRLLDAGGTGELFF.

V gene TRBV10-3 combines with J gene TRBJ2-1; TRBD2 matches 7 bases. Germline-derived CDR1 and CDR2 are ENHRY and SYGVKD. The V segment lost 7 bases and the J segment 0 bases; nucleotides outside the gene matches: 3. This CDR3 spans 14 amino acids. The CDR3 nucleotides are TGTGCCATCACACGCGGGAGCTCCTACAATGAGCAGTTCTTC. It translates to CAITRGSSYNEQFF.

This chain joins TRBV7-9 and TRBJ2-7; 7 nucleotides align to TRBD1. The CDR3 spans 14 residues. J gave up 2 bases and V 5 bases, and 6 bases lay outside the gene matches. Germline V gene data show CDR1 as SEHNR and CDR2 as FQNEAQ (reference sequence). The CDR3 coding sequence is TGTGCCAGCAGCCTCAGGACAGGTCCCTACGAGCAGTACTTC. Translation: CASSLRTGPYEQYF.

The chain is built from TRBV10-3 and TRBJ2-3; D is unresolved. Per germline, CDR1 ENHRY and CDR2 SYGVKD. The CDR3 has 12 amino acids. The V end lost 6 bases, the J end lost 0 bases, and 4 bases lay between the germline ends. The CDR3, as DNA: TGTGCCATCAGCATGAGCACAGATACGCAGTATTTT. This codes for CAISMSTDTQYF.

The rearrangement joins TRBV5-4 to TRBJ2-5; 11 nucleotides align to TRBD2. Germline CDR1 is SGHNT and CDR2 is YYREEE (reference sequence). V lost 2 bases to trimming and J lost 1 base; unmatched junction nucleotides: 4. The CDR3 is made up of 16 amino acids. Written as DNA, the CDR3 is TGTGCCAGCAGCTTTGGTAGCGGGGGGGCCCAAGAGACCCAGTACTTC. Its translation: CASSFGSGGAQETQYF.

This CDR3 reads CASSLTSGRTDTQYF. The CDR3 coding sequence is TGTGCCAGCAGCTTAACTAGCGGACGCACAGATACGCAGTATTTT. V is TRBV7-9 and J is TRBJ2-3; 8 nucleotides align to TRBD2. This CDR3 is built from 15 residues. V shed 2 bases and J 1 base; nucleotides not matched to a gene: 2. Germline CDR1 SEHNR, CDR2 FQNEAQ (reference sequence).

In its sample, this clone was seen a few times. This chain uses TRBV6-5 with TRBJ1-5; perhaps TRBD1 as D (5 bases). Trimming took 0 bases from V and 2 from J, leaving 8 bases between them. CDR3 length: 15 amino acids. The V gene's germline CDR1 is MNHEY and CDR2 SVGAGI. The CDR3 DNA reads TGTGCCAGCAGTTACTCGGGGGAGGGCAATCAGCCCCAGCATTTT. Its translation: CASSYSGEGNQPQHF.

The chain couples TRBV6-5 to TRBJ2-7; the match to TRBD1 covers 10 bases. The V gene's germline CDR1 is MNHEY and CDR2 SVGAGI. The CDR3 is 15 residues long. Trimming removed 10 bases from V and 4 bases from J; junction bases left unmatched: 13. In DNA form, the CDR3 reads TGTGCCATTAAACGCAGGGACAGGGGTTTGTACGAGCAGTACTTC. Amino acid sequence: CAIKRRDRGLYEQYF.

In this sample, this clone turned up once. The chain employs TRBV29-1 and TRBJ1-2; D is perhaps TRBD1 (6 bases). The ends were cut back, 5 bases at V and 1 base at J, with 17 bases in the middle. The germline V gene has CDR1 SQVTM and CDR2 ANQGSEA. This CDR3 has 15 residues. In nucleotides, the CDR3 is TGCAGCGTTCAGGGGTTCAGGTTGCATAACTATGGCTACACCTTC. Protein: CSVQGFRLHNYGYTF.

This chain links TRBV19 with TRBJ1-2, with 7 bases aligning to TRBD1. Germline assignment: CDR1 LNHDA and CDR2 SQIVND (reference sequence). V gave up 6 bases and J gave up 3 bases; unmatched junction bases: 4. This CDR3 is 13 amino acids long. Here the CDR3 reads CASRPDRDYGYTF. CDR3 nucleotide sequence: TGTGCCAGTAGACCCGACAGGGACTATGGCTACACCTTC.

This clone has just a few counts. V gene TRBV15 combines with J gene TRBJ1-5, with 8 nucleotides matching TRBD1. The CDR3 has 13 amino acids. Germline V gene data show CDR1 as LNHNV and CDR2 as YYDKDF (reference sequence). V was clipped by 4 bases and J by 6 bases; unmatched bases: 2. The CDR3 is CATSTGGVQPQHF. The CDR3 DNA is TGTGCCACCAGCACAGGGGGCGTTCAGCCCCAGCATTTT.

The chain recombines TRBV4-2 with TRBJ2-5, with a tentative D call TRBD2 (6 bases). The germline gives CDR1 LGHNA, CDR2 YNFKEQ. The ends were cut back, 1 base at V and 1 base at J, with 16 bases in the middle. There are 17 residues in the CDR3. Here the CDR3 DNA reads TGTGCCAGCAGCCAAGTAGCCGGGACTGCCCTCCAAGAGACCCAGTACTTC. Its translation: CASSQVAGTALQETQYF.